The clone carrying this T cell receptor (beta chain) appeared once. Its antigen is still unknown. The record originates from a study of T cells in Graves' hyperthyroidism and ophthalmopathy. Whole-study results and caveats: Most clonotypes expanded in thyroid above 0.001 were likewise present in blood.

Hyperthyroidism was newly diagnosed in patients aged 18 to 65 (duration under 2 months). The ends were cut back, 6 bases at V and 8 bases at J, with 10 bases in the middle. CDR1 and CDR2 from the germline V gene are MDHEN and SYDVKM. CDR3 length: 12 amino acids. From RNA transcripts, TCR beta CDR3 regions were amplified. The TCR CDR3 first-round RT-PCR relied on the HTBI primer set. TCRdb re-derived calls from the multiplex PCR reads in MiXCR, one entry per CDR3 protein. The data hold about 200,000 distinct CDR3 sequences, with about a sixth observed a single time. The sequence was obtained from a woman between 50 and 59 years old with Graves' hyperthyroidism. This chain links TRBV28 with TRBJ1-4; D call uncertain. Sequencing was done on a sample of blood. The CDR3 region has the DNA TGTGCCAGCAGGGGCTCGGGGGAAAAACTGTTTTTT. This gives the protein CASRGSGEKLFF.